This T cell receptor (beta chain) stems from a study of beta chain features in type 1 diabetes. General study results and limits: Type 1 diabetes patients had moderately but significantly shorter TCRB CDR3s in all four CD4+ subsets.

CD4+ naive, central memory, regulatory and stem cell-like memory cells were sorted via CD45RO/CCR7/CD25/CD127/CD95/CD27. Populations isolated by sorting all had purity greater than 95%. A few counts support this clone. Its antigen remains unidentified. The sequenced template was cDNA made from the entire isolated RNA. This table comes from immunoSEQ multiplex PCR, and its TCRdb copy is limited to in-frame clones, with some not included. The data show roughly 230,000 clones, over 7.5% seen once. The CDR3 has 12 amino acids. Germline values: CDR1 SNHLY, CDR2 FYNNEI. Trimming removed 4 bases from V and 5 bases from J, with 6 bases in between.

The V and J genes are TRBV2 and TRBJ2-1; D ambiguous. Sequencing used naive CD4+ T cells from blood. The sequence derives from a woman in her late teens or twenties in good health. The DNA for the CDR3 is TGTGCCAGCAGTGTTTCTGACAATGAGCAGTTCTTC. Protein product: CASSVSDNEQFF. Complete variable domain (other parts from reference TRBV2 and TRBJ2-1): EPEVTQTPSHQVTQMGQEVILRCVPISNHLYFYWYRQILGQKVEFLVSFYNNEISEKSEIFDDQFSVERPDGSNFTLKIRSTKLEDSAMYFCASSVSDNEQFFGPGTRLTVL.